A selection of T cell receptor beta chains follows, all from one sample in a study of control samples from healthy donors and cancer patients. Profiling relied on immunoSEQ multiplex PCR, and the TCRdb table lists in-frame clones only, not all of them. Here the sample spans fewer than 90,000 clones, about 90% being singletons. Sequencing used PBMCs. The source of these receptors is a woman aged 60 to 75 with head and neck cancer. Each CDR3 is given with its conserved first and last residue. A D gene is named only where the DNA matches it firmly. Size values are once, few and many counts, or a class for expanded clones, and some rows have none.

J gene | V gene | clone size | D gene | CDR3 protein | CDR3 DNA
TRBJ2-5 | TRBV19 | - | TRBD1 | CASRQGLETQYF | TGTGCCAGTCGACAGGGGCTCGAGACCCAGTACTTC
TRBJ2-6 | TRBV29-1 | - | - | CSVAGSGGANVLTF | TGCAGCGTTGCTGGATCGGGCGGGGCCAACGTCCTGACTTTC
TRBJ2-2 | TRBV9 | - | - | CASSVSWGAYTGELFF | TGTGCCAGCAGCGTTTCTTGGGGGGCTTACACCGGGGAGCTGTTTTTT
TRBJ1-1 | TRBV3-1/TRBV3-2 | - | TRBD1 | CASSDLGQFTEAFF | TGTGCCAGCAGCGACCTGGGACAGTTCACTGAAGCTTTCTTT
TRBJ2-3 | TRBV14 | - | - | CASSPLSGVGSTDTQYF | TGTGCCAGCAGCCCCCTCTCGGGAGTTGGGAGCACAGATACGCAGTATTTT
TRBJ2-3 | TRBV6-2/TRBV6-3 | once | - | CASSYSPTPYTDTQYF | TGTGCCAGCAGTTACTCTCCTACCCCCTACACAGATACGCAGTATTTT
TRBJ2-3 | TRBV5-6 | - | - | CASSLQLTTDTQYF | TGTGCCAGCAGCTTACAACTTACCACAGATACGCAGTATTTT
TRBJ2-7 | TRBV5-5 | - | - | CASSFFREPYEQYF | TGTGCCAGCAGCTTCTTCCGGGAGCCCTACGAGCAGTACTTC
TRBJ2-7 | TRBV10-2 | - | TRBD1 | CASSEGQGYLNEQYF | TGCGCCAGCAGTGAGGGACAGGGGTATTTGAACGAGCAGTACTTC
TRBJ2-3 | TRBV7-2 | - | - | CASSLILDGTDTQYF | TGTGCCAGCAGCTTAATCCTAGATGGCACAGATACGCAGTATTTT
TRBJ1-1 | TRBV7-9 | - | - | CASRTDSDWTEAFF | TGTGCCAGCAGAACGGACAGCGACTGGACTGAAGCTTTCTTT
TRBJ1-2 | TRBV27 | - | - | CASRSLGSYGYTF | TGTGCCAGCAGGTCCCTGGGGAGCTATGGCTACACCTTC
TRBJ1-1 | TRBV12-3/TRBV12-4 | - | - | CASSFMSTEAFF | TGTGCCAGCAGTTTCATGTCCACTGAAGCTTTCTTT
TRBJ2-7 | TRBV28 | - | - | CASSLWVGGVLYEQYF | TGTGCCAGCAGTTTATGGGTAGGGGGGGTACTCTACGAGCAGTACTTC
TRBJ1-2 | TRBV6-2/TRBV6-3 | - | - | CASSYEGVDGYTF | TGTGCCAGCAGTTATGAAGGGGTGGATGGCTACACCTTC
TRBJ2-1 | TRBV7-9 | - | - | CASREQVLEEEQFF | TGTGCCAGCAGGGAACAGGTTCTGGAGGAGGAGCAGTTCTTC
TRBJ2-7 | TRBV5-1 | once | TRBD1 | CASSLGQGASLLSSYEQYF | TGCGCCAGCAGCTTAGGACAGGGGGCGTCCCTTTTGAGCTCCTACGAGCAGTACTTC
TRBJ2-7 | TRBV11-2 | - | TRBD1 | CASSLNRGETYEQYF | TGTGCCAGCAGCTTAAACAGGGGTGAGACCTACGAGCAGTACTTC